Listed below are T cell receptor beta chains from one sample, sequenced in a study of T cell responses to AZD1222 COVID-19 vaccine. The method was immunoSEQ multiplex PCR; TCRdb's version includes in-frame clones alone and lacks a portion of them. The sample has about 150,000 clones, 84% seen once; the top ten hold approximately 4%. The sequencing here drew on peripheral blood, taken on day 0 of AZD1222 vaccination. The receptors stem from an adult in good health. Both conserved end residues are part of each CDR3. Fields, in order: CDR3 DNA, CDR3 protein, V gene, D gene, clone size, J gene. The D gene is left open where the match is weak. A row's size may be missing; if present it is once, few, many or a size class.

TGTGCCAGCAGCCAGTTACCGGGAAGCTACGAGCAGTACTTC,CASSQLPGSYEQYF,TRBV14,NA,once,TRBJ2-7
TGTGCTAGCCGGGGAGGGGTCACCCTCCACTTT,CASRGGVTLHF,TRBV27,NA,NA,TRBJ1-6
TGTGCCTGGTCCCTCCGGGCAGGGATTAATGAAAAACTGTTTTTT,CAWSLRAGINEKLFF,TRBV30,NA,NA,TRBJ1-4
TGTGCCACCAGTGCCGCAGGGACCACTGAAGCTTTCTTT,CATSAAGTTEAFF,TRBV24-1,NA,NA,TRBJ1-1
TGCGCCAGCAGCTTGCTGGGTTCCTATGGCTACACCTTC,CASSLLGSYGYTF,TRBV5-1,NA,NA,TRBJ1-2
TGCGCCAGCAACGAGCGGGGGGGCGAAACAGATACGCAGTATTTT,CASNERGGETDTQYF,TRBV5-1,TRBD2,few,TRBJ2-3
TGTGCCAGCACCCCCCTTGGGACAGGGAGTTACGAGCAGTACTTC,CASTPLGTGSYEQYF,TRBV28,TRBD1,NA,TRBJ2-7
TGTGCCAGCAGTGAAGCGCTCGGTGAAGCTTTCTTT,CASSEALGEAFF,TRBV6-1,NA,NA,TRBJ1-1
TGCGCCAGCAGCCCGGGACAGGGGGTACCCGTCTCTGGAAACACCATATATTTT,CASSPGQGVPVSGNTIYF,TRBV5-1,TRBD1,few,TRBJ1-3
TGTGCCAGCAGTCGCCGGGACCAGGCCCTCTACGAGCAGTACTTC,CASSRRDQALYEQYF,TRBV27,NA,NA,TRBJ2-7
TGCAGCGTTGAAGAGGGGCTAGCGGGCTCCTACAATGAGCAGTTCTTC,CSVEEGLAGSYNEQFF,TRBV29-1,TRBD2,NA,TRBJ2-1
TGTGCCAGTAGTACCCCAGGAGTTGCCTCTGGCTACACCTTC,CASSTPGVASGYTF,TRBV19,NA,NA,TRBJ1-2
TGTGCCAGCAGTTTGCAAACAGGGGACCGCCACTACGAGCAGTACTTC,CASSLQTGDRHYEQYF,TRBV28,TRBD1,NA,TRBJ2-7
TGTGCCAGCAGTTACTCCGGGGCGGCCACTGAAGCTTTCTTT,CASSYSGAATEAFF,TRBV6-5,NA,NA,TRBJ1-1
TGTGCCAGCAGATACCGACAGGGAAGCACTGAAGCTTTCTTT,CASRYRQGSTEAFF,TRBV6-1,TRBD1,NA,TRBJ1-1
TGCGCCAGCAGCTTGGTGGCGGGGGAGGGCTACAATGAGCAGTTCTTC,CASSLVAGEGYNEQFF,TRBV5-1,TRBD2,NA,TRBJ2-1
TGTGCCAGCAAAAACGAAGGGGGCTCCGGCTATGGCTACACCTTC,CASKNEGGSGYGYTF,TRBV2,TRBD1,NA,TRBJ1-2
TGTGCCAGCAGTTACTCGATACAGGGGGCTGGCTATGGCTACACCTTC,CASSYSIQGAGYGYTF,TRBV6-5,TRBD1,few,TRBJ1-2
TGTGCCAGCAGTTTGGGGGGGCCGGCCGGGGAGCTGTTTTTT,CASSLGGPAGELFF,TRBV28,NA,NA,TRBJ2-2
TGTGCCAGCAACACAGGGGCCAGGAATCAGCCCCAGCATTTT,CASNTGARNQPQHF,TRBV28,TRBD1,NA,TRBJ1-5
TGTGCCAGCAGTGCAGGGTCGAGAGGCACTGAAGCTTTCTTT,CASSAGSRGTEAFF,TRBV27,NA,NA,TRBJ1-1
TGCAGCTCAAGCACTGAAGCTTTCTTT,CSSSTEAFF,TRBV20-1,NA,NA,TRBJ1-1
TGTGCCAGCTCACCTAAGGGGGCTAACTATGGCTACACCTTC,CASSPKGANYGYTF,TRBV18,NA,NA,TRBJ1-2
TGTGCCAGCAGTGAAGCGAGGCAGGGTGGTTATCATGAGCAGTTCTTC,CASSEARQGGYHEQFF,TRBV6-1,NA,NA,TRBJ2-1
TGTGCCAGCAGCTCGCCCGAGGGGCCCGGGGGATATAATGAAAAACTGTTTTTT,CASSSPEGPGGYNEKLFF,TRBV7-3,NA,NA,TRBJ1-4
TGTGCCAGCAGTCTCATACAGGGCGGTGAGCAGTTCTTC,CASSLIQGGEQFF,TRBV28,NA,once,TRBJ2-1
TGTGCCAGTAGTATACGCAGGGGCTCCTACGAGCAGTACTTC,CASSIRRGSYEQYF,TRBV19,NA,NA,TRBJ2-7
TGTGCCAGCAGCTTAGGCCAAATAGGGCTCACTGAAGCTTTCTTT,CASSLGQIGLTEAFF,TRBV7-8,NA,NA,TRBJ1-1
TGCGCCAGTACCCGGGACAAGAATGAGCAGTTCTTC,CASTRDKNEQFF,TRBV5-1,NA,NA,TRBJ2-1
TGTGCCAGCAGCCCGGGGACCGGGGAGCTGTTTTTT,CASSPGTGELFF,TRBV7-3,NA,NA,TRBJ2-2
TGTGCCAGCACCGAAACCGGACAGGGTAGAGGTTCACCCCTCCACTTT,CASTETGQGRGSPLHF,TRBV25-1,TRBD1,NA,TRBJ1-6
TGTGCCAGCAGTCTGACAGGGGGGAATTCACCCCTCCACTTT,CASSLTGGNSPLHF,TRBV16,TRBD1,NA,TRBJ1-6
TGTGCCAGCAGCTTGGGGCTCTACGAGCAGTACTTC,CASSLGLYEQYF,TRBV5-6,NA,NA,TRBJ2-7
TGTGCCAGCAGGGCCGGGGGAATCTCTAATGAAAAACTGTTTTTT,CASRAGGISNEKLFF,TRBV2,NA,few,TRBJ1-4
TGTGCCACCAGTGCCCCAGGAGGCACCTACGAGCAGTACTTC,CATSAPGGTYEQYF,TRBV24-1,NA,NA,TRBJ2-7
TGTGCCAGTAGTTCTCAGTCGGGGCAAGGGAATTCACCCCTCCACTTT,CASSSQSGQGNSPLHF,TRBV19,NA,NA,TRBJ1-6
TGTGCCAGCAGCCCGAAGGTTTCCGGGACAGGTTCCTCTGGGGCCAACGTCCTGACTTTC,CASSPKVSGTGSSGANVLTF,TRBV7-6,TRBD1,NA,TRBJ2-6
TGTGCCAGCAGATTGACAAAAACCGGGAATGAGCAGTTCTTC,CASRLTKTGNEQFF,TRBV28,NA,NA,TRBJ2-1
TGTGCCAGCAGCCCCCGCCCCGGGTCTTACTATGGCTACACCTTC,CASSPRPGSYYGYTF,TRBV9,NA,once,TRBJ1-2
TGTGCCAGCAGCCATGCCGGCGGGGAGCTGTTTTTT,CASSHAGGELFF,TRBV3-1/TRBV3-2,NA,NA,TRBJ2-2
TGCGCCAGCAGCTTCCTTGGGACAGGGGCCGCGAACACTGAAGCTTTCTTT,CASSFLGTGAANTEAFF,TRBV5-1,TRBD1,NA,TRBJ1-1
TGTGCCAGCAGGCGGGACAGGGTCGTTTTTTCTGAAGCTTTCTTT,CASRRDRVVFSEAFF,TRBV6-5,TRBD1,NA,TRBJ1-1